These 2 T cell receptor beta chains came from one sample sequenced in a study of blood T cell repertoires in COVID-19. This table comes from immunoSEQ multiplex PCR, and its TCRdb copy is limited to in-frame clones, with some not included. The sample yields about 80,000 clones, around 81% seen once. Sequencing was performed on peripheral blood. The receptors were gathered from a human donor in a cohort sampled during active COVID-19.

This sequence joins TRBV9 and TRBJ2-5; TRBD2 matches 9 bases. This CDR3 contains 15 residues. J lost 3 bases, V lost 0 bases, and 3 bases had no gene match. Germline V gene sequence: CDR1 SGDLS, CDR2 YYNGEE. The CDR3 sequence: CASSVDRLAEETQYF. Written as DNA, the CDR3 is TGTGCCAGCAGCGTAGACAGACTAGCGGAAGAGACCCAGTACTTC.

This rearrangement joins TRBV28 to TRBJ2-7, with D maybe TRBD2 (6 bases). The CDR3 has 14 residues. V lost 1 base and J lost 1, with 8 bases in between. Germline-derived CDR1 and CDR2 are MDHEN and SYDVKM. As DNA, the CDR3 is TGTGCCAGCAGTTTATTAGCGGTATCCTACGAGCAGTACTTC. This sequence encodes CASSLLAVSYEQYF. The full variable domain, with the rest looked up from reference TRBV28 and TRBJ2-7, is DVKVTQSSRYLVKRTGEKVFLECVQDMDHENMFWYRQDPGLGLRLIYFSYDVKMKEKGDIPEGYSVSREKKERFSLILESASTNQTSMYLCASSLLAVSYEQYFGPGTRLTVT.